The entry that follows covers one T cell receptor (beta chain) sequence. The target antigen is unknown. TCRs were sequenced from a few patients responding to pembrolizumab. Assay: immunoSEQ multiplex PCR; the TCRdb copy retains only in-frame clones and omits some. The sample records about 68,000 clones, roughly 80% being singletons. The record originates from a study of PD-1 blockade in mismatch repair-deficient tumors. Study-wide findings and caveats: Tumor-resident clones, often absent from pretreatment blood, expanded after pembrolizumab and then contracted.

Germline V lookup: CDR1 MNHEY, CDR2 SMNVEV (reference sequence). The CDR3 covers 15 residues. Trimming cost V 5 bases and J 6 bases, with 20 bases left between them. The chain joins TRBV27 to TRBJ2-7, with a tentative D call TRBD1 (6 bases). The TCR was taken from an adult with mismatch repair-deficient cancer. The sequencing used peripheral blood, collected 2 weeks after starting pembrolizumab. The CDR3 loop is CASSQTGIVRPEQYF. DNA for the CDR3: TGTGCCAGCAGTCAAACAGGGATTGTGAGGCCCGAGCAGTACTTC.